This T cell receptor (beta chain) was obtained from a study of OX40 agonist ivuxolimab in advanced cancers. Turning to the study itself: Previous treatment with anti-PD-1, anti-PD-L1 or anti-CTLA-4 therapy was allowed; 30% to 50% had received some. Findings and caveats of the study: The study observed clonal expansion of CD4+ and CD8+ blood T cells by week 6 at 0.1 to 3.0 mg/kg.

Repertoires were generated with immunoSEQ multiplex PCR, while TCRdb's copy carries only in-frame clones and drops some. The profile shows around 60,000 clones, 77% of them singletons. The germline V gene encodes CDR1 MDHEN and CDR2 SYDVKM. There are 13 residues in the CDR3. V lost 8 bases and J 1 base, leaving 11 bases between the germline ends. This clone was counted ten times or more. Its antigen is currently unknown. This TCR was recovered from an adult with an advanced solid tumor such as melanoma, head and neck, liver or kidney cancer. The J gene is TRBJ1-1, the V gene TRBV28; D is ambiguous. This specimen was CD4+ or CD8+ T cells sorted from blood, taken in a trial of the OX40 agonist ivuxolimab. CDR3 region: CASVPHPNTEAFF. The DNA for the CDR3 is TGTGCCAGCGTCCCGCATCCGAACACTGAAGCTTTCTTT.